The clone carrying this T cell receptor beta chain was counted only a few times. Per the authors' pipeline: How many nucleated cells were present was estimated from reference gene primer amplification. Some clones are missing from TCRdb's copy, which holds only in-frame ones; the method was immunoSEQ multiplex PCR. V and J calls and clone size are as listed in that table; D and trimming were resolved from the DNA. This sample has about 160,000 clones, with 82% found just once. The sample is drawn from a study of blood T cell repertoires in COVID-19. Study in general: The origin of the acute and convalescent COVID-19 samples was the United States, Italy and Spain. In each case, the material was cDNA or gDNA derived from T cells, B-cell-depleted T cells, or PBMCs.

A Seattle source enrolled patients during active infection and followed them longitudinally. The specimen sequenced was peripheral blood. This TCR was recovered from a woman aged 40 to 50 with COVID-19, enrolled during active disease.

In DNA form, the CDR3 reads TGTGCCAGCAGCCGTCTACGGGACGACATAGGGGGTTCACCCCTCCACTTT. Translating gives CASSRLRDDIGGSPLHF. The chain has TRBV7-9 and TRBJ1-6, with D perhaps TRBD1 (6 bases). CDR1 is SEHNR, CDR2 FQNEAQ, per germline (reference sequence). The CDR3 extends over 17 amino acids. Trimming left V 5 bases short and J 9 bases short, with 23 bases between. Complete variable domain (other parts from reference TRBV7-9 and TRBJ1-6): DTGVSQNPRHKITKRGQNVTFRCDPISEHNRLYWYRQTLGQGPEFLTYFQNEAQLEKSRLLSDRFSAERPKGSFSTLEIQRTEQGDSAMYLCASSRLRDDIGGSPLHFGNGTRLTVT.